In this sample, the clone carrying this TCR beta chain turned up a few times. This entry comes from a study of human T cells and chemical hapten exposure. Study overall: The study traced per-sample TCR yield variation mainly to small differences in pooled library volumes.

Time point defined: patch test 3, about 24 weeks after DPC sensitization. Treatment here: therapeutic diphenylcyclopropenone sensitization with weekly scalp DPC. Unfractionated whole blood yielded the extracted total RNA. Patients had alopecia, were aged 18 to 70, and were not pregnant. Germline V lookup: CDR1 KGHSH, CDR2 LQKENI. After removal of 3 bases from V and 0 bases from J, the junction contained 4 bases not matched to a gene. CDR3 size: 17 residues. TCRdb re-called the RACE reads through MiXCR, storing one row per CDR3 protein. The sample has some 38,000 distinct CDR3 sequences, around a tenth seen once.

This sequence was found in a man aged 45-65 years with alopecia areata. Some clones in this sample may be carry-over from other donors' samples. This sample comprised whole blood, obtained in connection with sensitization to the hapten diphenylcyclopropenone (DPC). The chain has TRBV18 and TRBJ2-6, with 8 positions matching TRBD1. The CDR3: CASSPTGASSGANVLTF. In nucleotides, the CDR3 is TGTGCCAGCTCACCGACAGGGGCTAGCTCTGGGGCCAACGTCCTGACTTTC.